The clone carrying this T cell receptor beta chain was observed a handful of times. The CDR3 has 16 amino acids. The V and J ends lost 1 base and 0 bases, in that order; junction bases with no gene match: 5. This record comes from a study of blood T cells in healthy people across ages. The overall study: For every two T cells, template switching captured about one barcoded beta molecule.

Using a J-beta primer mix together with a sample-barcoded 5' primer, a second PCR was run for roughly 6 to 12 cycles. Any given sample supplied a minimum of 2.5 million CDR3-containing paired-end reads. TCRdb ran MiXCR on the 5' RACE reads and lists one entry per CDR3 protein. Of around 1.1 million distinct CDR3 sequences listed, around two fifths are singletons. The chain has TRBV12-3 or TRBV12-4 and TRBJ1-1; TRBD1 matches 7 bases. This clonotype originated in a man aged 18 to 35 in good health. Sample: blood. The CDR3 DNA reads TGTGCCAGCAGTTTAGGAGCGGGACAGATGAACACTGAAGCTTTCTTT. Translated, it gives CASSLGAGQMNTEAFF.